This T cell receptor (beta chain) was recovered during a study of cytotoxic CD8 clonotypes in ibrutinib-treated CLL. Notes on the study in general: Patients with sustained remission and those progressing were sampled at differing times.

TCR beta library input comprised approximately 2 micrograms of genomic DNA from cryopreserved PBMCs. Worth noting for this clone: Its antigen remains unidentified. Different DNA sequences within this sample yield the same CDR3.

Here immunoSEQ multiplex PCR was the method, and the copy in TCRdb shows in-frame clones only, minus some. This table holds 250,000 or so clones, 60% to 75% found once. This clonotype originated in a human donor with chronic lymphocytic leukemia. This material consisted of PBMCs, taken after 24 months of ibrutinib treatment.

CDR3 sequence (DNA): TGTGCCAGCAGCTTAGATCTATACGAGCAGTACTTC. Its protein is CASSLDLYEQYF. V usage is TRBV11-2 and J usage is TRBJ2-7; D is ambiguous. From germline, CDR1 is SGHAT and CDR2 FQNNGV. The CDR3 runs to 12 residues. V was shortened by 0 bases and J by 4 bases, with 4 bases between the two germline ends.